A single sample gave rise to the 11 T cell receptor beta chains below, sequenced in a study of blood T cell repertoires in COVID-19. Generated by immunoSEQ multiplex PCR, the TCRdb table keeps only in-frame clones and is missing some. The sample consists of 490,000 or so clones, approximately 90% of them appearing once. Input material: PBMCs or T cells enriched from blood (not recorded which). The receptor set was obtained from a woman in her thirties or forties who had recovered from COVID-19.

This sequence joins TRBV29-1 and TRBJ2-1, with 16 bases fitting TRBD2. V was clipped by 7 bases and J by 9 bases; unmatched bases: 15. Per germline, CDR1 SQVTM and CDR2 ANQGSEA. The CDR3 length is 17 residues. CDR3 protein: CSASGLAGGPGVGEQFF. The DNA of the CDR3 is TGCAGCGCGTCGGGACTAGCGGGAGGGCCTGGAGTGGGTGAGCAGTTCTTC.

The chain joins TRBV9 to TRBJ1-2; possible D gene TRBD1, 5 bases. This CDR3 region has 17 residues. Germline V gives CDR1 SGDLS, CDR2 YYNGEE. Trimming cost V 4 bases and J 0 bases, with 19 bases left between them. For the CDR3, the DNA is TGTGCCAGCAGCCCCCTCCTGACAGACTCCCCTAACTATGGCTACACCTTC. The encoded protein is CASSPLLTDSPNYGYTF.

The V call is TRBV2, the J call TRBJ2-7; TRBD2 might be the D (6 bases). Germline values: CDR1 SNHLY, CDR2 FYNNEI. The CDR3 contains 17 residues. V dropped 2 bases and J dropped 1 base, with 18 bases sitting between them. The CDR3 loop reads CASSERAVAALSYEQYF. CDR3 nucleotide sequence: TGTGCCAGCAGTGAAAGGGCGGTAGCGGCACTTTCCTACGAGCAGTACTTC.

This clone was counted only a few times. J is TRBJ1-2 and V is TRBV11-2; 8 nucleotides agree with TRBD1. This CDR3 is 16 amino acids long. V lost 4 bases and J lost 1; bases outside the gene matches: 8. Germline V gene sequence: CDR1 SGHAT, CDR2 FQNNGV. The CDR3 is CASSSRQGTNNYGYTF. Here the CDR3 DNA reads TGTGCCAGCAGCTCCCGACAGGGGACTAATAACTATGGCTACACCTTC.

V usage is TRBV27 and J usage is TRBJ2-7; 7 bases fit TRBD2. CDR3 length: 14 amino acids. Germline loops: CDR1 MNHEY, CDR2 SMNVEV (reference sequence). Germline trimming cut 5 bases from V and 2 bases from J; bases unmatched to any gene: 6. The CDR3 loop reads CASSHRLATYEQYF. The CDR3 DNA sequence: TGTGCCAGCAGTCACAGACTAGCCACCTACGAGCAGTACTTC.

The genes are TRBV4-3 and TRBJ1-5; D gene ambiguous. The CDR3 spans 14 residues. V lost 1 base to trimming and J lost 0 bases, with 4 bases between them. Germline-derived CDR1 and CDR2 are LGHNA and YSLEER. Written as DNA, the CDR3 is TGCGCCAGCAGCCAAGCATCTAGCAATCAGCCCCAGCATTTT. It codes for CASSQASSNQPQHF.

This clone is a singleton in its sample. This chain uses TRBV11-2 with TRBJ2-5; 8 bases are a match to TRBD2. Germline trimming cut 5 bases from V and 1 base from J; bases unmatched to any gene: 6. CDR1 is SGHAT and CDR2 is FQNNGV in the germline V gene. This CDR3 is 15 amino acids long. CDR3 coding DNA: TGTGCCAGCAGCCGGGGGGGCAGCCGCCAAGAGACCCAGTACTTC. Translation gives CASSRGGSRQETQYF.

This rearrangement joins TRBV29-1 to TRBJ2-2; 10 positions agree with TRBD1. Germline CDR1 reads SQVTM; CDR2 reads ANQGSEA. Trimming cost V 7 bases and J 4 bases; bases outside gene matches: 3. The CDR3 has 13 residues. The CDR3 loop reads CSGQGARTGELFF. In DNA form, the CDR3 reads TGCAGCGGACAGGGGGCACGCACCGGGGAGCTGTTTTTT.

The CDR3 DNA reads TGTGCCTGGGATACAGGTTACACTGAAGCTTTCTTT. Amino acids: CAWDTGYTEAFF. This chain connects TRBV30 to TRBJ1-1; TRBD1 is a possible D gene (5 bases). The germline V and J ends were trimmed by 5 bases and 3 bases, with 10 bases remaining between them. Looked up from germline, CDR1 is GTSNPN and CDR2 is SVGIG (reference sequence). The CDR3 has 12 residues.

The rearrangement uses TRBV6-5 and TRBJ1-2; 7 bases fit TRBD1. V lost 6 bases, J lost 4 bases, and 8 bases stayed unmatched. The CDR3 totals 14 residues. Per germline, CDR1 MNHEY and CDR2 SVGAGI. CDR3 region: CASRRGQNLYGYTF. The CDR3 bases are TGTGCCAGCAGGCGGGGACAGAACCTCTATGGCTACACCTTC.

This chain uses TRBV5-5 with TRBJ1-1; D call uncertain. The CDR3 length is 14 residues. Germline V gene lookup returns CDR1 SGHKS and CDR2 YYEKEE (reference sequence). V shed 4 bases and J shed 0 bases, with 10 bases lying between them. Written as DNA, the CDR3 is TGTGCCAGCAGCCCGAGTACTGTGAACACTGAAGCTTTCTTT. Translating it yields CASSPSTVNTEAFF.